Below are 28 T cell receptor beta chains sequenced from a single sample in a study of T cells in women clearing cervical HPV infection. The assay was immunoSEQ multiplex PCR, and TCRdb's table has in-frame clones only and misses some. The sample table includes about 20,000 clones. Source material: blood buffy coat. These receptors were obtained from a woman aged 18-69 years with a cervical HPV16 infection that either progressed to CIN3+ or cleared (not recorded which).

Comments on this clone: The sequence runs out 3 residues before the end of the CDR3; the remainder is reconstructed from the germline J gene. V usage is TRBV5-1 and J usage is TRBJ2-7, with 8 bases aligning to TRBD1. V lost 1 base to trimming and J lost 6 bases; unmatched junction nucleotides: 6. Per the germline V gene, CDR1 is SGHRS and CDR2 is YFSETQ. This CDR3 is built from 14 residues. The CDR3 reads CASSLQGARSEQYF. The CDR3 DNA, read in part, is TGCGCCAGCAGCTTGCAGGGGGCGCGGAGCGAG.

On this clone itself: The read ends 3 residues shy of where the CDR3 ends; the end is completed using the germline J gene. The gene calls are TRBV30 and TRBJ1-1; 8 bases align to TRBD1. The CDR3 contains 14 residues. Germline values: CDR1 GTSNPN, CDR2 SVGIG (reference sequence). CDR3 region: CAWVKGTGSAQAFF. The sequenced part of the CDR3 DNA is TGTGCCTGGGTAAAAGGGACAGGATCAGCGCAA.

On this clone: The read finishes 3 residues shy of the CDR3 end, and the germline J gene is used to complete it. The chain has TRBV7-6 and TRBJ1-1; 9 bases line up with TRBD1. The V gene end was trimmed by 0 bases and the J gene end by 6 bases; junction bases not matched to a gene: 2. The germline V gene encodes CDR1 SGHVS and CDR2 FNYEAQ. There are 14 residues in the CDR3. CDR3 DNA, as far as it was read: TGTGCCAGCAGCTTAGCCAGACAGGGGGCTGAA. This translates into CASSLARQGAE. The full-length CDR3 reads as CASSLARQGAEAFF.

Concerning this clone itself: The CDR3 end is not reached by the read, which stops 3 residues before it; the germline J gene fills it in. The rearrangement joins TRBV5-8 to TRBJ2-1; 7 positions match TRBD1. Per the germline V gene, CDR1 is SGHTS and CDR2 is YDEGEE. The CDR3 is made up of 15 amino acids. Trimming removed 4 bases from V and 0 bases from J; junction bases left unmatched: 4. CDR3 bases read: TGTGCCAGCAGCCTTGGGGACAGCTCCTACAATGAG. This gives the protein CASSLGDSSYNE. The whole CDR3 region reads CASSLGDSSYNEQFF.

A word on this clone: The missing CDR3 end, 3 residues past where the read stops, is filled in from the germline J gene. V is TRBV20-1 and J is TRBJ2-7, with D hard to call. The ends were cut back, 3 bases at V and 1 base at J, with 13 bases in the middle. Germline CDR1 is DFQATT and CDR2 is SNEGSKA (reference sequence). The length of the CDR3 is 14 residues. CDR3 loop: CSARYSRQSYEQYF. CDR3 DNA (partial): TGCAGTGCTAGGTACTCGCGGCAGTCCTACGAG.

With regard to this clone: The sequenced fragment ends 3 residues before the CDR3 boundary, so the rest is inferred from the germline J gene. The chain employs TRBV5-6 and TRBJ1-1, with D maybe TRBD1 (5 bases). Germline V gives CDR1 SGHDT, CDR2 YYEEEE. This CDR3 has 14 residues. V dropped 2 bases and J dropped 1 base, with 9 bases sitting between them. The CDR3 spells CASSFWGGNTEAFF. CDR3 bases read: TGTGCCAGCAGCTTCTGGGGCGGGAACACTGAA.

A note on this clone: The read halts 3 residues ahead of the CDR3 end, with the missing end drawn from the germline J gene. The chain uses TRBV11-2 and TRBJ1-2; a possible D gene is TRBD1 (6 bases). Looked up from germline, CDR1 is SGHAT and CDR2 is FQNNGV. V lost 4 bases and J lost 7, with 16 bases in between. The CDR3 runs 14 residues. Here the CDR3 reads CASSSLQGFGGYTF. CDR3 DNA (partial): TGTGCCAGCAGCTCCTTACAGGGATTCGGTGGC.

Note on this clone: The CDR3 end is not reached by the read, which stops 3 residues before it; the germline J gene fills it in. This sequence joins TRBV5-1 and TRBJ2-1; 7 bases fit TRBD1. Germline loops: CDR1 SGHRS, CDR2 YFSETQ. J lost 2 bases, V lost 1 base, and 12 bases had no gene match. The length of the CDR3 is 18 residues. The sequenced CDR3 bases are TGCGCCAGCAGCTTGCGGGGCACACAGGGGATGACCTACAATGAG. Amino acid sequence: CASSLRGTQGMTYNE. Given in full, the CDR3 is CASSLRGTQGMTYNEQFF.

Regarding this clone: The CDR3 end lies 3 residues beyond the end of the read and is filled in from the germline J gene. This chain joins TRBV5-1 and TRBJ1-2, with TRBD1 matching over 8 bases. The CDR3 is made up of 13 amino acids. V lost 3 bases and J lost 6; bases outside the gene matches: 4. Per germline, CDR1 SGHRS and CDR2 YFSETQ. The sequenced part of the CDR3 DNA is TGCGCCAGCAGCTACGGACAGGGTGATGGC. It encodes CASSYGQGDG. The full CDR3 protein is CASSYGQGDGYTF.

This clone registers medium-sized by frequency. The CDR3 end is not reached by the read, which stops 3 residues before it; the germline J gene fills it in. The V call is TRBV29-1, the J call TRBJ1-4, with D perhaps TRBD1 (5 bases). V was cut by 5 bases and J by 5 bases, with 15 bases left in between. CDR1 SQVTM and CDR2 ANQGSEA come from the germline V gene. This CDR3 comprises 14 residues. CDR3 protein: CSVMVGQTNEKLFF. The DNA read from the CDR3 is TGCAGCGTTATGGTGGGGCAGACGAATGAAAAA.

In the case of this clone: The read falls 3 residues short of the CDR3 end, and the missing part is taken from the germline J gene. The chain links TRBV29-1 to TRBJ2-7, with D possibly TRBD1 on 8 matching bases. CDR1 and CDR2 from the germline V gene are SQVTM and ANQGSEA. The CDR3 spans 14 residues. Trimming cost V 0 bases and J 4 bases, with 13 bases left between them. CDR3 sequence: CSVEEGQGGYEQYF. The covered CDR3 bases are TGCAGCGTTGAAGAAGGACAGGGAGGGTACGAG.

The sequenced CDR3 bases are TGTGCCAGCAGCCGACAGATCACCGGGGAG. Residues: CASSRQITGE. In full, the CDR3 is CASSRQITGELFF. The chain links TRBV5-6 to TRBJ2-2; D possibly corresponds to TRBD1 (5 bases). The CDR3 end falls 3 residues outside the read, so it is completed with the germline J gene. CDR1 is SGHDT and CDR2 is YYEEEE in the germline V gene. Trimming left V 4 bases short and J 4 bases short, with 8 bases between. The CDR3 sequence is 13 residues long.

CDR3 loop: CASSFNSLVNTIYF. CDR3 DNA, as far as it was read: TGTGCCAGCAGCTTTAACTCCCTTGTGAACACC. The chain has TRBV5-6 and TRBJ1-3; D ambiguous. The sequence runs out 3 residues before the end of the CDR3; the remainder is reconstructed from the germline J gene. The CDR3 loop spans 14 amino acids. Germline CDR1 SGHDT, CDR2 YYEEEE. V lost 2 bases to trimming and J lost 7 bases, with 13 bases between them.

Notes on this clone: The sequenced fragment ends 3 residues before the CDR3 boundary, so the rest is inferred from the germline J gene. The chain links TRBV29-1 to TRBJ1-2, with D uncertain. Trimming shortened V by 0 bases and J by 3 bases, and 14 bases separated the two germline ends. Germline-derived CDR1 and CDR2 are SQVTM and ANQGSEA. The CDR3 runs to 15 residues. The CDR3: CSVEDPRKVHYGYTF. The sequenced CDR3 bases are TGCAGCGTTGAAGATCCCAGGAAAGTACACTATGGC.

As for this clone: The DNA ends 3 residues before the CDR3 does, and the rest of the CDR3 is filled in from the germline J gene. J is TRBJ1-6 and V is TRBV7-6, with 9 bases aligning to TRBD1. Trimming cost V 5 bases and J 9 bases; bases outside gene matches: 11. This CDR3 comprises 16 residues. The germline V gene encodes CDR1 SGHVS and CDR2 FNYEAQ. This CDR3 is CASSPRSGTGISPLHF. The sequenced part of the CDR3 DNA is TGTGCCAGCAGCCCACGGTCCGGGACAGGGATTTCACCC. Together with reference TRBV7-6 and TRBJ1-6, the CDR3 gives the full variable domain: GAGVSQSPRYKVTKRGQDVALRCDPISGHVSLYWYRQALGQGPEFLTYFNYEAQQDKSGLPNDRFSAERPEGSISTLTIQRTEQRDSAMYRCASSPRSGTGISPLHFGNGTRLTVT.

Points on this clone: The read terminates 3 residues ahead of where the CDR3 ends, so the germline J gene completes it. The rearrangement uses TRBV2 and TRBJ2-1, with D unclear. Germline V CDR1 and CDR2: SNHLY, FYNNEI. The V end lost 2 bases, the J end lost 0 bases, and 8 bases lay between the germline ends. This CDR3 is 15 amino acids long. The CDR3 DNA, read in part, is TGTGCCAGCAGTGAACGGGTTAGCTCCTACAATGAG. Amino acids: CASSERVSSYNE. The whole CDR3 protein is CASSERVSSYNEQFF.

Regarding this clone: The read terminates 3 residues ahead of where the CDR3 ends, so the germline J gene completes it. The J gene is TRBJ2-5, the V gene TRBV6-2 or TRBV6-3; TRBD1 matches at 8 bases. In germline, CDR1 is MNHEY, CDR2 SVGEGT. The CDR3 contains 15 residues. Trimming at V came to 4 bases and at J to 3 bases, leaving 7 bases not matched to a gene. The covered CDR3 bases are TGTGCCAGCAGTTCTACGACAGGGGTGGAAGAGACC. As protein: CASSSTTGVEET. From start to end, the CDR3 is CASSSTTGVEETQYF.

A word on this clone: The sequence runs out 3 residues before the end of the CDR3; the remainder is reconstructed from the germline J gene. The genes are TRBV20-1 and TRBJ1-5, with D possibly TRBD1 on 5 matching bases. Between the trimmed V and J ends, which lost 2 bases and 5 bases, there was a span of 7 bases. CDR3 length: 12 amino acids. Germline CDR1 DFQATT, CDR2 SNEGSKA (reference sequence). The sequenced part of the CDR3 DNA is TGCAGTGCTAGACAGGGAGATCAGCCC. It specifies CSARQGDQP. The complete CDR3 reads CSARQGDQPQHF.

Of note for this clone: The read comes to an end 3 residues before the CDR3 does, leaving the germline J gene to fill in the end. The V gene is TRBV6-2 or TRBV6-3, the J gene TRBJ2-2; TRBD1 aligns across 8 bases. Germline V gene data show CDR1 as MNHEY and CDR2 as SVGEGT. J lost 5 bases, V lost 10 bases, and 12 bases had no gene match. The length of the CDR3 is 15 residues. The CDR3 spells CAIGGDRGQTGELFF. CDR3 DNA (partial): TGTGCCATCGGGGGTGACAGGGGACAAACCGGGGAG.

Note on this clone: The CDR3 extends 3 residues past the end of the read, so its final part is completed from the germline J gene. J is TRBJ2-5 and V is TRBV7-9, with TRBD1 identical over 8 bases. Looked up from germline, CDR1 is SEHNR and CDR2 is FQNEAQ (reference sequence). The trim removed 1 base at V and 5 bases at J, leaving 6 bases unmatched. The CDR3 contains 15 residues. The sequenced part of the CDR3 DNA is TGTGCCAGCAGCTTAGGACAGGGGAGAGGTGAGACC. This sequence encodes CASSLGQGRGET. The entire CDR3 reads CASSLGQGRGETQYF.

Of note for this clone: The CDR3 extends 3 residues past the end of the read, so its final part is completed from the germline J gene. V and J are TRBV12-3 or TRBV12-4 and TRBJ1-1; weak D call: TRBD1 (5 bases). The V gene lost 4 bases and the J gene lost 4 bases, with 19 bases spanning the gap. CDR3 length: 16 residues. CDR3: CASSSAGGEGRTEAFF. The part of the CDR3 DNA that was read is TGTGCCAGCAGTTCGGCGGGGGGGGAGGGTCGCACTGAA.

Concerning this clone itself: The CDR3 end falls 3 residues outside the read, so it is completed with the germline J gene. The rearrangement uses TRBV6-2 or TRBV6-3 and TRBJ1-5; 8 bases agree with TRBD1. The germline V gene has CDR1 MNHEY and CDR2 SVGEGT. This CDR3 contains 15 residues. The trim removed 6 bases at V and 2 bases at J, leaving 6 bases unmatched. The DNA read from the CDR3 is TGTGCCAGCAGGGCAGGGGGCTACGGCAATCAGCCC. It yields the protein CASRAGGYGNQP. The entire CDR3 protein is CASRAGGYGNQPQHF.

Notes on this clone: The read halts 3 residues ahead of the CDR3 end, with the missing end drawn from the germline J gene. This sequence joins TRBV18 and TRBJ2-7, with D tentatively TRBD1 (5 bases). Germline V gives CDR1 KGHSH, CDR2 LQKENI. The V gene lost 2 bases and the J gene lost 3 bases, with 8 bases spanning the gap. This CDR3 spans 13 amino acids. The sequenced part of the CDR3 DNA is TGTGCCAGCTCACCAGGGGCCGACTACGAG. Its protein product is CASSPGADYE. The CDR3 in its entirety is CASSPGADYEQYF.

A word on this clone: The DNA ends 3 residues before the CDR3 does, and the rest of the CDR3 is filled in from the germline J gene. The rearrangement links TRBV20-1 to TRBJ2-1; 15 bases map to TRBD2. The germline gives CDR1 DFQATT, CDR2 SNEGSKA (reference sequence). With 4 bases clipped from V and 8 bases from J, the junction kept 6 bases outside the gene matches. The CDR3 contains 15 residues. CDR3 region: CSATSGLAGGYEQFF. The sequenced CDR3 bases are TGCAGTGCTACCTCCGGACTAGCGGGGGGGTATGAG.

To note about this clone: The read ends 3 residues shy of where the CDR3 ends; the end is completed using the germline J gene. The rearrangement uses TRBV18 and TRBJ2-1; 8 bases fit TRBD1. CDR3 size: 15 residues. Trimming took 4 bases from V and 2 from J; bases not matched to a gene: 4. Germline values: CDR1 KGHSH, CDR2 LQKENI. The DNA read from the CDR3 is TGTGCCAGCTCACGGGACAGGCAAACCTACAATGAG. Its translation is CASSRDRQTYNE. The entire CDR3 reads CASSRDRQTYNEQFF.

CDR3 protein: CASSPGQGQPQHF. CDR3 bases read: TGTGCCAGTAGTCCGGGACAGGGCCAGCCC. The J gene is TRBJ1-5, the V gene TRBV19, with 9 bases that match TRBD1. The read falls 3 residues short of the CDR3 end, and the missing part is taken from the germline J gene. J lost 7 bases, V lost 5 bases, and 3 bases had no gene match. The CDR3 sequence is 13 residues long. The germline V gene encodes CDR1 LNHDA and CDR2 SQIVND (reference sequence).

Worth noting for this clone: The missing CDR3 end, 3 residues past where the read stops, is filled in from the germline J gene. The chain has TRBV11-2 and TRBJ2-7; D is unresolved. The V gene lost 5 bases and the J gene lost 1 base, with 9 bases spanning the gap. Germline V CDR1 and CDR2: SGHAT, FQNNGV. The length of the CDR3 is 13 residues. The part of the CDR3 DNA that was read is TGTGCCAGCAGCGCCACCAGTTCCTACGAG. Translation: CASSATSSYE. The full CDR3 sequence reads CASSATSSYEQYF. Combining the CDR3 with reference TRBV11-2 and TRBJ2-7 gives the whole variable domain EAGVAQSPRYKIIEKRQSVAFWCNPISGHATLYWYQQILGQGPKLLIQFQNNGVVDDSQLPKDRFSAERLKGVDSTLKIQPAKLEDSAVYLCASSATSSYEQYFGPGTRLTVT.

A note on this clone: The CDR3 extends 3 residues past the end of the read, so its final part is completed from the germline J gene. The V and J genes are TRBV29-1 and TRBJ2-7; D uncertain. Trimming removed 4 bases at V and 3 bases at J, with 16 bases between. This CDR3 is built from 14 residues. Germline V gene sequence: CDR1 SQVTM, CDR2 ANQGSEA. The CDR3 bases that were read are TGCAGCGTTGGTGAGGCGGAGCCTTTCTACGAG. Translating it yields CSVGEAEPFYE. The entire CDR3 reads CSVGEAEPFYEQYF.